The subject of this entry is one TCR beta chain. Between the trimmed V and J ends, which lost 6 bases and 4 bases, there was a span of 11 bases. This CDR3 spans 12 amino acids. Germline V CDR1 and CDR2: SQVTM, ANQGSEA. Reverse transcribed after extraction, RNA yielded cDNA as the sequencing template. The method was immunoSEQ multiplex PCR; TCRdb's version includes in-frame clones alone and lacks a portion of them. The sample lists some 160,000 clones; approximately 65% were seen once. Treatment given: oral pan-JAK inhibitor, 5-10 mg twice daily. The sample originates from a study of CD8+ T cells in alopecia areata.

The TCR sequence derives from a human donor with alopecia areata. The chain combines TRBV29-1 with TRBJ2-3, with D hard to call. The source was CD4+ T cells sorted from blood, collected at week 4, from a patient treated with tofacitinib. The CDR3 nucleotides are TGCAGCGTCTCTTTAGCTGCAGATACGCAGTATTTT. Protein sequence: CSVSLAADTQYF.